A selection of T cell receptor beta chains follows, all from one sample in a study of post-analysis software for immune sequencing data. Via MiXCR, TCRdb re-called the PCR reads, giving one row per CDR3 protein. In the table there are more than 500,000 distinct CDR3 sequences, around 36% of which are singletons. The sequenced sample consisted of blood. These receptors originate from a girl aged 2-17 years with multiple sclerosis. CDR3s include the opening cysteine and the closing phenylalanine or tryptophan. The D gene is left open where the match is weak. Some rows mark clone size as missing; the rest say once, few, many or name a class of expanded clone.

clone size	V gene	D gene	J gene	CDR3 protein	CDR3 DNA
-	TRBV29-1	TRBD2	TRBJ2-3	CSVSPLRGGPEDTQYF	TGCAGCGTGTCTCCCTTGCGGGGGGGCCCGGAAGATACGCAGTATTTT
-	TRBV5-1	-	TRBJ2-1	CASSSYRTDYNEQFF	TGCGCCAGCAGCTCTTACCGGACAGATTACAATGAGCAGTTCTTC
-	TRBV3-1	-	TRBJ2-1	CASSQRGPMGNEQFF	TGTGCCAGCAGCCAAAGGGGACCTATGGGAAATGAGCAGTTCTTC
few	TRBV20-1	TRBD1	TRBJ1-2	CSASPDRANYGYTF	TGCAGTGCTAGTCCGGACAGGGCAAACTATGGCTACACCTTC
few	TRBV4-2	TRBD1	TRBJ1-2	CASSQDDDRAHYGYTF	TGTGCCAGCAGCCAAGATGATGACAGGGCCCACTATGGCTACACCTTC
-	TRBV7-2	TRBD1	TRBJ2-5	CASSPGQDDNEQYF	TGTGCCAGCAGCCCGGGACAGGACGACAATGAGCAGTACTTC
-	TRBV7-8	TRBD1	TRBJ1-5	CASSLTRTGYQPQHF	TGTGCCAGCAGCTTAACCAGGACAGGGTATCAGCCCCAGCATTTT
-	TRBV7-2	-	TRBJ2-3	CASSLVSSARTDTQYF	TGTGCCAGCAGCTTAGTATCCAGCGCCCGCACAGATACGCAGTATTTT
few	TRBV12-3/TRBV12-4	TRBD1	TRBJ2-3	CASRRTGVDTQYF	TGTGCCAGCAGAAGGACAGGGGTAGATACGCAGTATTTT
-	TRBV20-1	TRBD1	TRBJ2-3	CSASRGRGLSTDTQYF	TGCAGTGCTAGTAGGGGCAGGGGGCTTAGCACAGATACGCAGTATTTT
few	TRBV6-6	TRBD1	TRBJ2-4	CASSYFASGGGKNIQYF	TGTGCCAGCAGTTACTTCGCTTCAGGGGGCGGAAAAAACATTCAGTACTTC
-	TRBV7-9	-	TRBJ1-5	CASSPTGGPNQPQHF	TGTGCCAGCAGCCCTACGGGAGGACCAAATCAGCCCCAGCATTTT
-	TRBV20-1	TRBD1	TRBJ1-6	CSAGPITGTGDSPLHF	TGCAGTGCTGGGCCAATTACCGGGACAGGGGATTCACCCCTCCACTTT
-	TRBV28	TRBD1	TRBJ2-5	CASSTWTGRETQYF	TGTGCCAGCAGTACCTGGACAGGGCGAGAGACCCAGTACTTC
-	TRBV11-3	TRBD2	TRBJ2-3	CASSKGLAGADTQYF	TGTGCCAGCAGCAAGGGACTAGCGGGGGCAGATACGCAGTATTTT
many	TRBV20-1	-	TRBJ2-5	CSASLAQETQYF	TGCAGTGCTAGTTTAGCGCAAGAGACCCAGTACTTC
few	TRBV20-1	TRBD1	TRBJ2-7	CSQQGASYEQYF	TGCAGCCAACAGGGGGCGTCCTACGAGCAGTACTTC
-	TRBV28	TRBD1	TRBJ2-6	CAKRDRVFSGANVLTF	TGTGCCAAAAGGGACAGAGTCTTCTCTGGGGCCAACGTCCTGACTTTC
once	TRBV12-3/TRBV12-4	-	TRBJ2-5	CASGTTVGPQETQYF	TGTGCCAGCGGAACTACAGTGGGACCTCAAGAGACCCAGTACTTC
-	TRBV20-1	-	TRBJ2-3	CSATDSSDTQYF	TGCAGTGCTACGGACTCCTCAGATACGCAGTATTTT
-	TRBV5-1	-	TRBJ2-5	CASSFLGLDGLGQETQYF	TGCGCCAGCAGTTTCCTCGGTCTCGACGGTCTAGGACAAGAGACCCAGTACTTC
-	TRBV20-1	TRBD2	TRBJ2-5	CSAGAAGAQETQYF	TGCAGTGCTGGGGCAGCGGGGGCCCAAGAGACCCAGTACTTC
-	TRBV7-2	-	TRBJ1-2	CASSPWTANYGYTF	TGTGCCAGCAGCCCCTGGACAGCTAACTATGGCTACACCTTC
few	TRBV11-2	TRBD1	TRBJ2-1	CASSQMGQGYNEQFF	TGTGCCAGCAGCCAAATGGGACAGGGCTACAATGAGCAGTTCTTC
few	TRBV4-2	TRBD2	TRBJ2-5	CASSRLAGGLQETQYF	TGTGCCAGCAGCCGACTAGCGGGGGGGCTCCAAGAGACCCAGTACTTC
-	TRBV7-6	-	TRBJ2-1	CASSATSSSYNEQFF	TGTGCCAGCAGCGCCACGTCGAGCTCCTACAATGAGCAGTTCTTC
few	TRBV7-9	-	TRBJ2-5	CASRGRAAGEETQYF	TGTGCCAGCAGGGGACGGGCCGCAGGTGAAGAGACCCAGTACTTC
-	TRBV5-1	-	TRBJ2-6	CASSPFGANVLTF	TGCGCCAGCAGCCCCTTTGGGGCCAACGTCCTGACTTTC
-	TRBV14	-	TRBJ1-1	CASSQVPGRGEAFF	TGTGCCAGCAGCCAAGTGCCCGGGAGGGGTGAAGCTTTCTTT
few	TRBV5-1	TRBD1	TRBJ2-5	CASRKGQGGETQYF	TGCGCCAGCAGAAAGGGACAGGGGGGCGAGACCCAGTACTTC
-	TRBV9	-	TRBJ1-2	CASSVGYGYTF	TGTGCCAGCAGCGTGGGATACGGCTACACCTTC
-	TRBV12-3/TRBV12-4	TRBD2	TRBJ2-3	CASSVPSGESTDTQYF	TGTGCCAGCAGTGTTCCTAGCGGAGAGAGCACAGATACGCAGTATTTT
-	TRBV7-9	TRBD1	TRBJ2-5	CASSYPGQGAGEQYF	TGTGCCAGCAGCTACCCGGGACAGGGGGCGGGTGAGCAGTACTTC
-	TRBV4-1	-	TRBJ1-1	CASSQRGRGTEAFF	TGCGCCAGCAGCCAGAGGGGAAGGGGCACTGAAGCTTTCTTT
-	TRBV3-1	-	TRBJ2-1	CASSQREYEQFF	TGTGCCAGCAGCCAAAGGGAATATGAGCAGTTCTTC
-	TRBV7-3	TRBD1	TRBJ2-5	CASSNGTGALGTQYF	TGTGCCAGCAGCAACGGGACAGGGGCCCTGGGGACCCAGTACTTC
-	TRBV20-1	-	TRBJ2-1	CSAREYIGGHNEQFF	TGCAGTGCTAGAGAGTACATCGGCGGCCACAATGAGCAGTTCTTC
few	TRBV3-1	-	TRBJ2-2	CASRFLGTGELFF	TGTGCCAGCAGGTTCCTGGGAACCGGGGAGCTGTTTTTT
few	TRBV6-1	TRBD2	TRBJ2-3	CASSSIAGGTDTQYF	TGTGCCAGCAGTTCCATAGCGGGGGGCACAGATACGCAGTATTTT
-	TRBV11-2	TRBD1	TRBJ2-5	CASNLLRDSQETQYF	TGTGCCAGCAACCTCCTCCGGGACAGCCAAGAGACCCAGTACTTC
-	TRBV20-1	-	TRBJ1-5	CSALQGFGNQPQHF	TGCAGTGCTTTACAGGGATTTGGCAATCAGCCCCAGCATTTT
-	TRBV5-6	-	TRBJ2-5	CASSLAGRVSEQYF	TGTGCCAGCAGCTTGGCTGGTAGGGTGAGTGAGCAGTACTTC
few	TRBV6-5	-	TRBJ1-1	CASWKRTANTEAFF	TGTGCCAGCTGGAAACGGACAGCTAACACTGAAGCTTTCTTT
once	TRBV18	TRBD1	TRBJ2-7	CASSRRDRKYEQYF	TGTGCCAGCTCACGACGGGACAGGAAATACGAGCAGTACTTC
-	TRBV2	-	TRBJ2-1	CASSRHYNEQFF	TGTGCCAGCAGTCGGCACTACAATGAGCAGTTCTTC
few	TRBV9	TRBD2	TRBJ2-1	CASSVVTGGSYNEQFF	TGTGCCAGCAGCGTTGTGACGGGCGGGAGCTACAATGAGCAGTTCTTC
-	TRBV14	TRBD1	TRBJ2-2	CASSSWDRVNTGELFF	TGTGCCAGCAGCTCCTGGGACAGAGTGAACACCGGGGAGCTGTTTTTT
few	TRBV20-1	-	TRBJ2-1	CSASPPAGLGNEQFF	TGCAGTGCTAGTCCGCCAGCGGGCCTCGGGAATGAGCAGTTCTTC
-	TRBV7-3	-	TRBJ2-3	CASSLSGLDDTDTQYF	TGTGCCAGCAGCCTGTCGGGACTCGACGACACAGATACGCAGTATTTT
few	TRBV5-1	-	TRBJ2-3	CASSRQHGSTDTQYF	TGCGCCAGCAGCCGGCAACACGGGAGCACAGATACGCAGTATTTT
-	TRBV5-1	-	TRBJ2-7	CASSLELGSYEQYF	TGCGCCAGCAGCTTGGAGCTAGGTTCCTACGAGCAGTACTTC
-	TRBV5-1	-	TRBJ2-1	CASSVSGVGQFF	TGCGCCAGCAGCGTCTCCGGCGTTGGGCAGTTCTTC
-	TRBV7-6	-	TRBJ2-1	CASSLPPNEQFF	TGTGCCAGCAGCTTACCTCCCAATGAGCAGTTCTTC
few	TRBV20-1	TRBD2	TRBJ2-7	CSALVEGSLAWSSYEQYF	TGCAGTGCCCTCGTAGAGGGGTCACTAGCGTGGAGCTCCTACGAGCAGTACTTC
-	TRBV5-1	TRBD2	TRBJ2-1	CASSLELAGGPSEQFF	TGCGCCAGCAGCTTGGAATTAGCGGGGGGCCCCAGTGAGCAGTTCTTC
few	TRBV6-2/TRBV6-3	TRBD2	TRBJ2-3	CASERDYTDTQYF	TGTGCCAGCGAGCGGGACTACACAGATACGCAGTATTTT
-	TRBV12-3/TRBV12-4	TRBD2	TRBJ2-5	CASRGAGIQETQYF	TGTGCCAGCAGAGGAGCGGGGATCCAAGAGACCCAGTACTTC
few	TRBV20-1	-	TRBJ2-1	CSALSDTSYNEQFF	TGCAGTGCTCTCTCGGACACTTCCTACAATGAGCAGTTCTTC
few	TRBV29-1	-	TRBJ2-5	CSVEGPLETQYF	TGCAGCGTTGAAGGCCCACTCGAGACCCAGTACTTC
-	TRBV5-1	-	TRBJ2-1	CASSLAADYNEQFF	TGCGCCAGCAGCTTGGCGGCCGACTACAATGAGCAGTTCTTC